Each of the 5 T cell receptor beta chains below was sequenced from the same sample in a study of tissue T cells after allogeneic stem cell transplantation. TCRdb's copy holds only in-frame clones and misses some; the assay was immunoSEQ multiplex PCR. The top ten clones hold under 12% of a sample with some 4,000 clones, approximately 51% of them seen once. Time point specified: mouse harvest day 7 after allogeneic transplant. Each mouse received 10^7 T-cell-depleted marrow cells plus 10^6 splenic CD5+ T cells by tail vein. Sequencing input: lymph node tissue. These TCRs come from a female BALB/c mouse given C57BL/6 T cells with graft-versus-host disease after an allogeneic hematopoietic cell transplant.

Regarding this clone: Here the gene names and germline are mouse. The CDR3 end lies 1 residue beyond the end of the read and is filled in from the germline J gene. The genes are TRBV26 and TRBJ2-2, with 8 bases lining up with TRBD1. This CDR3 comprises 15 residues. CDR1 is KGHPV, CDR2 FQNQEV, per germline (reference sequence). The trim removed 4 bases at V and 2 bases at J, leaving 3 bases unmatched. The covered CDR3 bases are TGTGCCAGCAGTCCGACAGGGGACAACACCGGGCAGCTCTAC. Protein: CASSPTGDNTGQLY. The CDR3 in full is CASSPTGDNTGQLYF.

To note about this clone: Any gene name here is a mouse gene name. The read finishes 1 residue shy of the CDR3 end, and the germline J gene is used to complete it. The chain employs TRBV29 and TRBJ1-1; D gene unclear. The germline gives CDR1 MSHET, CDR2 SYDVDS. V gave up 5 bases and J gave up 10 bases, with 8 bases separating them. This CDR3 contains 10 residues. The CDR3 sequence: CASSAGAVFF. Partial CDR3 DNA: TGTGCTAGCAGTGCCGGTGCAGTCTTC. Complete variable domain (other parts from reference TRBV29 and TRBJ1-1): DMKVTQMPRYLIKRMGENVLLECGQDMSHETMYWYRQDPGLGLQLIYISYDVDSNSEGDIPKGYRVSRKKREHFSLILDSAKTNQTSVYFCASSAGAVFFGKGTRLTVV.

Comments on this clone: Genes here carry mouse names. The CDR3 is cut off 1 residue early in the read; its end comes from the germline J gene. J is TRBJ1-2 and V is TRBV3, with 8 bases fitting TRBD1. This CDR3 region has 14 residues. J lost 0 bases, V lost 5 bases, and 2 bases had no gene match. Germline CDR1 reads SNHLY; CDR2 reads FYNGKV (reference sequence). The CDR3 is CASSPTGANSDYTF. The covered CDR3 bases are TGTGCCAGCAGCCCGACAGGGGCAAACTCCGACTACACC.

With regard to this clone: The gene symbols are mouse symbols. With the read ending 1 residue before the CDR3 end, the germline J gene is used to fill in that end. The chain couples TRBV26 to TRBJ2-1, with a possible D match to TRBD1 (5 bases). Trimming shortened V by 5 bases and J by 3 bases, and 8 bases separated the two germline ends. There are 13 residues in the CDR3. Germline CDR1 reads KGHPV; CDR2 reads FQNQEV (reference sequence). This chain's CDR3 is CASSAGFYAEQFF. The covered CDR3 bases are TGTGCCAGCAGTGCAGGGTTCTATGCTGAGCAGTTC.

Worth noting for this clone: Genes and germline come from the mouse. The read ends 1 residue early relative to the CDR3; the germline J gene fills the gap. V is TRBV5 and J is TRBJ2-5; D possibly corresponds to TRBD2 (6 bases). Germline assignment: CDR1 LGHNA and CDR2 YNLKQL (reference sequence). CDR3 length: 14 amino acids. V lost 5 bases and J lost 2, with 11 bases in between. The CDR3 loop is CASSTWGIQDTQYF. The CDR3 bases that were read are TGTGCCAGCAGCACCTGGGGAATCCAAGACACCCAGTAC.